This T cell receptor beta chain is from a study of blood T cell repertoires in COVID-19. Sequencing used immunoSEQ multiplex PCR; TCRdb keeps in-frame clones, though not all of them. The sample yields fewer than 400,000 clones, 89% seen once. The source of this sequence is a woman aged 25 to 39 with COVID-19, enrolled during active disease. Source material: peripheral blood.

CDR3 DNA: TGTGCCAGCAGCTTGGGGGCAACTTATAACTATGGCTACACCTTC. This sequence encodes CASSLGATYNYGYTF. The rearrangement joins TRBV5-4 to TRBJ1-2; D ambiguous. V was clipped by 0 bases and J by 1 base, with 10 bases between them. Germline CDR1 and CDR2: SGHNT and YYREEE (reference sequence). This CDR3 has 15 amino acids.